This T cell receptor (beta chain) was captured by sequencing in a study of low-dose radiotherapy and immunotherapy resistance in tumors (dated by TCRdb to between 2021 and 2024). Regarding the study in general: In Cohort 1, each fraction delivered 0.5 Gy every 2 weeks, and the prescribed total PTV dose was 6.5 Gy. Cohort 2 received 1 Gy per fraction every two weeks, with a total of 13 Gy over 26 weeks. Patients were given nivolumab as a 240 mg flat dose every two weeks and ipilimumab at 1 mg/kg every six weeks, with both drugs delivered intravenously. Every two weeks, patients got intravenous cyclophosphamide at 200 mg/m2, given one day ahead of each radiation and immunotherapy administration. Starting on cycle 1 day 1, patients took 300 mg of aspirin by mouth once a day for four cycles. The trial did not randomize participants into treatment groups. Eight patients were included in the translational analysis: three from the first dose cohort and the first five from the second dose cohort.

Details on this clonotype: It lacks a known antigen. Mismatch with germline at one junction end may stem from a read error.

The donors took part in RACIN, a single-arm, phase I, dose-escalation trial that combined nivolumab, ipilimumab, aspirin, low-dose cyclophosphamide and low-dose radiotherapy. Patients with advanced, TIL-negative solid tumors were considered eligible. The germline V gene sets CDR1 to MGHRA and CDR2 to YSYEKL. The CDR3 sequence holds 18 residues, the cysteine and phenylalanine included. Solely the CDR3 DNA is kept, with 54 bases framed from the first base. To make first-strand cDNA, Superscript III was used along with a set of TRAV- and TRBV-specific primers so that both the TCRalpha and TCRbeta chains were covered. TCRs were amplified with Phusion for approximately 19 PCR cycles using a constant-region primer together with the adapter attached to the V primers. The isolated mRNA was amplified using the MessageAmp II aRNA Amplification Kit, with in vitro transcription performed for about 16 hours at 37 degrees C. The Dynabeads mRNA DIRECT Purification Kit was used to isolate the mRNA for TCR sequencing. A second approximately 25-cycle Phusion PCR added indexed Illumina adapters, and products were purified with AMPure XP beads. The source study handled its data this way. Custom Perl scripts pooled TCR sequences encoding the same protein, removed out-of-frame sequences and computed each clonotype's abundance. Any TCR sequence backed by just one read was left out of the analysis. Shannon entropy, Gini index, clonality, richness, and the frequency of TCRs shared between repertoires were included as repertoire metrics. Clones were called with MiXCR by TCRdb after fastp trimmed the public reads at Q25, and only in-frame beta chains were retained. Each entry is one CDR3 protein sequence, shown with its most common DNA and genes. It is TCRdb's table, rather than the study itself, that gives the V and J calls and clone size. This sample holds approximately 6,000 distinct CDR3 sequences; about four fifths were observed only once. Of the sample, around 6.5% falls within the top ten clones.

This clonotype was sampled from a human donor with advanced metastatic prostate, ovarian, gallbladder or colorectal cancer (not recorded which). This table probably holds off-target reads from a library built for another chain. The chain joins TRBV4-1 to TRBJ2-3; 7 bases in the middle match TRBD2. The bases read TGCGTCAGCAGCCAAGATGTGACGGTACCCCGGAGCGGGGACGCGCAGTATTTT. Translated, it gives CVSSQDVTVPRSGDAQYF.